The present T cell receptor beta chain was sequenced within a study of T cell responses to AZD1222 COVID-19 vaccine (dated by TCRdb to 2020 to 2022). Concerning the study at large: Because spike-specific TCR depth and breadth did not differ between the two schedules, AZD1222 recipients who got a second dose at roughly 4 weeks were pooled with those who got a second dose at roughly 12 weeks. TCR sequencing covered more than 230 trial participants: 200 to 210 given two doses of AZD1222 and about 26 given two doses of MenACWY control vaccine. Trial participants were enrolled into age subgroups of 18-55, 56-69 and 70-plus years, which contained 148, 28 and 57 TCR-sequenced participants, respectively. The full study reports these points: CD4 TCRs associated with the vaccine covered the entire spike protein, and the dominant responses were in regions 160-218 and 743-854. Because no day 14 peak-response samples were available, the repertoires could be characterized only after the peak T cell response. The 56-69-year group was small, and its depth increase did not reach significance, likely because of low power. After two AZD1222 doses, spike-specific TCR breadth and depth were significantly higher than at day 0 and than in MenACWY recipients. Only a handful of AZD1222 recipients were SARS-CoV-2 seropositive at baseline, limiting conclusions about previously exposed vaccinees. Nearly half of unique spike-specific TCRs reportedly recognized epitopes outside regions mutated in the B.1.351 and B.1.1.7 variants. Participants were mostly white British and included more females than males, and it was suggested by the authors that clonal diversity may have been underestimated.

The CDR3 regions of human TCRbeta chains were subjected to immunosequencing. Per the source publication's procedure: TCRs in the repertoires were matched against a reference library of SARS-CoV-2-specific TCRs that had been generated with the MIRA antigen-specificity platform. Breadth was defined as the fraction of unique TCRs that were SARS-CoV-2-associated. Depth was defined as the fraction of total T cells that were SARS-CoV-2-associated. Using the MIRA data, each spike-specific TCR was assigned both to the spike region to which the TCR was reactive and to a CD4 or CD8 class. Log10-transformed breadth and depth values were compared by one-way ANOVA with Sidak's multiple comparisons tests. TCRdb carries this immuneACCESS record with in-frame sequences only. Its versions omit some clonotypes, under half of them owing to an unresolved V gene in the studies checked, with the rest unexplained. Clonal size and the V and J genes are those of that table, whereas D and trimming came from the DNA. Counted in this sample were around 140,000 clones; roughly 93% of them appeared once. The top ten constitute more than 4.5% of the sample.

The CDR3 holds 15 amino acids from the cysteine to the phenylalanine. Solely the CDR3 DNA is kept, with 45 bases framed from the first base. CDR1 and CDR2, per the germline V gene (reference sequence), are LNHDA and SQIVND. Trimming takes 9 bases off V and 4 bases off J; junction bases not matched to a gene: 12. As to this clone: Its antigen has not been determined. There are no base qualities to consult, and no much larger clone falls within one base.

Taken with the paper, the label for time point translates to: baseline before first vaccination. Vaccinee samples came from UK trials COV001 and COV002, including a single-blind randomized controlled phase 2/3 trial of AZD1222 (ChAdOx1 nCoV-19) in healthy adults. For TCRbeta chain sequencing, PBMC samples from trial participants were taken at day 0 and at day 28 after the second dose. The sample consisted of peripheral blood, taken on day 0 of AZD1222 vaccination. In this chain, TRBV19 is recombined with TRBJ2-3, with TRBD1 matching 8 junction bases. The clonotype comes from an adult in good health. The CDR3 protein: CASSPQGARADTQYF. The bases read TGTGCCAGCAGTCCGCAGGGGGCTAGGGCAGATACGCAGTATTTT.